Each of the 26 T cell receptor beta chains below was sequenced from the same sample in a study of T cell responses to AZD1222 COVID-19 vaccine. Clones were read by immunoSEQ multiplex PCR, and TCRdb kept only the in-frame ones, dropping some. The table lists some 90,000 clones, 80% to 90% of them singletons. Sequencing used peripheral blood, obtained on day 0 of AZD1222 vaccination. These receptors were taken from an adult in good health.

This clone has just a few counts. CDR3 residues: CASSRPGYGYTF. The CDR3 nucleotides read TGTGCCAGCAGTAGACCGGGATATGGCTACACCTTC. V and J are TRBV2 and TRBJ1-2; no firm D call. V lost 5 bases, J lost 5 bases, and 9 bases lay in between. Germline CDR1 SNHLY, CDR2 FYNNEI. The CDR3 sequence is 12 residues long.

The CDR3 DNA reads as TGTGCCAGCAGTCCGCAGGGTCAGCCCCAGCATTTT. This gives the protein CASSPQGQPQHF. This chain connects TRBV28 to TRBJ1-5, with TRBD1 as a possible D gene (5 bases). CDR1 MDHEN and CDR2 SYDVKM come from the germline V gene. The CDR3 is 12 amino acids. V lost 5 bases to trimming and J lost 6 bases, with 8 bases between them.

The rearrangement uses TRBV7-9 and TRBJ2-1; 11 bases fit TRBD2. In germline, CDR1 is SEHNR, CDR2 FQNEAQ (reference sequence). V shed 3 bases and J 9 bases; nucleotides not matched to a gene: 7. This CDR3 is built from 15 residues. In DNA, the CDR3 is TGTGCCAGCAGCTTGTTACTAGCGGGAGTCAGTGAGCAGTTCTTC. Amino acids: CASSLLLAGVSEQFF.

V is TRBV5-4 and J is TRBJ2-5; a possible D gene is TRBD1 (6 bases). Per the germline V gene, CDR1 is SGHNT and CDR2 is YYREEE (reference sequence). V lost 4 bases and J 0 bases, leaving 10 bases between the germline ends. This CDR3 region has 14 residues. The CDR3 is CASSLGANQETQYF. The CDR3 DNA reads as TGTGCCAGCAGCCTGGGGGCGAACCAAGAGACCCAGTACTTC.

This clone was observed a few times. The genes are TRBV6-5 and TRBJ2-2; a weak D match, TRBD1 (5 bases). Trimming pared 7 bases from V and 3 bases from J, leaving 15 bases between. This CDR3 comprises 15 residues. The germline gives CDR1 MNHEY, CDR2 SVGAGI. Here the CDR3 DNA reads TGTGCCAGCACGCGACAGTTAGCTGACACCGGGGAGCTGTTTTTT. Amino acid sequence: CASTRQLADTGELFF.

The CDR3 is CASSLYGASNTEAFF. The CDR3 nucleotides are TGTGCCAGCAGTTTGTACGGAGCTTCGAACACTGAAGCTTTCTTT. V gene TRBV28 combines with J gene TRBJ1-1; D unclear. The germline gives CDR1 MDHEN, CDR2 SYDVKM. V lost 3 bases to trimming and J lost 1 base, with 12 bases between them. The CDR3 totals 15 residues. Drawing the rest from reference TRBV28 and TRBJ1-1, the complete variable domain is DVKVTQSSRYLVKRTGEKVFLECVQDMDHENMFWYRQDPGLGLRLIYFSYDVKMKEKGDIPEGYSVSREKKERFSLILESASTNQTSMYLCASSLYGASNTEAFFGQGTRLTVV.

The chain recombines TRBV5-4 with TRBJ1-2, with TRBD1 matching 7 bases. Germline CDR1 is SGHNT and CDR2 is YYREEE (reference sequence). J lost 2 bases, V lost 3 bases, and 10 bases had no gene match. There are 16 residues in the CDR3. The CDR3 DNA sequence: TGTGCCAGCAGCTCTGGCCCAGGGGGGGCCAACTATGGCTACACCTTC. Its translation: CASSSGPGGANYGYTF. Supplemented by reference TRBV5-4 and TRBJ1-2, the full variable domain reads ETGVTQSPTHLIKTRGQQVTLRCSSQSGHNTVSWYQQALGQGPQFIFQYYREEENGRGNFPPRFSGLQFPNYSSELNVNALELDDSALYLCASSSGPGGANYGYTFGSGTRLTVV.

The genes are TRBV21-1 and TRBJ2-2; the table's D call TRBD2 went unverified against the DNA. TRBV21-1 counts as a pseudogene. The CDR3 is 17 residues long. DNA for the CDR3: TGTGCCAGCATCCGCCCCCGGACTAGCGGGAGTTGCGGGGAGCTGTTTTTT. It translates to CASIRPRTSGSCGELFF.

Here the CDR3 DNA reads TGTGCCAGCAGCAAGACTAGCTTGGGATTTTGGGAGCAGTACTTC. Encoded protein: CASSKTSLGFWEQYF. The V and J genes are TRBV7-9 and TRBJ2-7, with 7 bases aligning to TRBD2. Unmatched junction bases numbered 14, after V lost 5 bases and J lost 7 bases. The CDR3 is made up of 15 amino acids. Germline V gene data show CDR1 as SEHNR and CDR2 as FQNEAQ (reference sequence).

The chain couples TRBV7-9 to TRBJ2-1; 11 bases agree with TRBD2. Germline-derived CDR1 and CDR2 are SEHNR and FQNEAQ (reference sequence). This CDR3 has 15 amino acids. V was pared by 5 bases and J by 4 bases, with 4 bases of the junction left unmatched. The CDR3 bases are TGTGCCAGCAGCCCTCGACTAGCGGGGTACAATGAGCAGTTCTTC. Residues: CASSPRLAGYNEQFF.

CDR3 nucleotides: TGTGCCAGTAGTATAGACGCGACAGCATGGAGCACAGATACGCAGTATTTT. Protein: CASSIDATAWSTDTQYF. The chain carries TRBV19 and TRBJ2-3; weak D call: TRBD1 (5 bases). The germline V and J ends were trimmed by 0 bases and 0 bases, with 13 bases remaining between them. Germline CDR1 reads LNHDA; CDR2 reads SQIVND (reference sequence). This CDR3 is built from 17 residues.

This chain connects TRBV18 to TRBJ1-5; 9 bases line up with TRBD1. The V gene's germline CDR1 is KGHSH and CDR2 LQKENI. Trimming at V came to 3 bases and at J to 4 bases, leaving 1 base not matched to a gene. The CDR3 is made up of 14 amino acids. In DNA form, the CDR3 reads TGTGCCAGCTCACCCGGGACAGGGAATCAGCCCCAGCATTTT. Translated, it gives CASSPGTGNQPQHF.

The chain employs TRBV7-2 and TRBJ2-5, with a weak D call TRBD1 (5 bases). CDR3 size: 17 residues. From germline, CDR1 is SGHTA and CDR2 FQGNSA. Trimming stripped 5 bases from V and 10 bases from J, with 29 bases between. CDR3 sequence reads: CASSPKAGQGETGNQYF. As DNA, the CDR3 is TGTGCCAGCAGCCCCAAGGCCGGCCAGGGTGAAACTGGGAACCAGTACTTC.

The rearrangement uses TRBV19 and TRBJ2-1; no reliable D call. Looked up from germline, CDR1 is LNHDA and CDR2 is SQIVND (reference sequence). There are 15 residues in the CDR3. The V end was cut by 4 bases, the J end by 9 bases, with 19 bases between. Here the CDR3 reads CASSRGAQYRTEQFF. The CDR3 DNA is TGTGCCAGTAGTAGGGGTGCTCAATACCGCACTGAGCAGTTCTTC.

The chain recombines TRBV19 with TRBJ2-1; the match to TRBD2 covers 10 bases. The CDR3 covers 17 residues. The junction had 10 bases not matched to a gene; V was cut back by 0 bases and J by 8 bases. From germline, CDR1 is LNHDA and CDR2 SQIVND (reference sequence). The CDR3 DNA reads as TGTGCCAGTAGTATAGATAAGAGCGGGAGGGCCCTCTATGAGCAGTTCTTC. The encoded protein is CASSIDKSGRALYEQFF. The full variable domain, its missing parts supplied by reference TRBV19 and TRBJ2-1, is DGGITQSPKYLFRKEGQNVTLSCEQNLNHDAMYWYRQDPGQGLRLIYYSQIVNDFQKGDIAEGYSVSREKKESFPLTVTSAQKNPTAFYLCASSIDKSGRALYEQFFGPGTRLTVL.

V usage is TRBV4-2 and J usage is TRBJ2-1; 8 nucleotides align to TRBD2. Trimming took 2 bases from V and 6 from J; bases not matched to a gene: 15. Germline V gene sequence: CDR1 LGHNA, CDR2 YNFKEQ. This CDR3 spans 18 amino acids. DNA for the CDR3: TGTGCCAGCAGCCAACCTCAAGGTAGCGGGAACATCGGCAATGAGCAGTTCTTC. It translates to CASSQPQGSGNIGNEQFF.

This chain joins TRBV29-1 and TRBJ2-3; perhaps TRBD2 as D (6 bases). The CDR3 runs to 15 residues. The germline V gene has CDR1 SQVTM and CDR2 ANQGSEA. Between the trimmed V and J ends, which lost 4 bases and 3 bases, there was a span of 17 bases. CDR3 nucleotide sequence: TGCAGCGTTGTATTTGGTCGGGAGTCAACAGATACGCAGTATTTT. Protein: CSVVFGRESTDTQYF.

The chain recombines TRBV11-2 with TRBJ2-2; 7 nucleotides line up with TRBD1. The V gene end was trimmed by 4 bases and the J gene end by 10 bases; junction bases not matched to a gene: 15. Germline CDR1 reads SGHAT; CDR2 reads FQNNGV. CDR3 length: 16 residues. CDR3 loop: CASSSRGSGIAEELFF. Here the CDR3 DNA reads TGTGCCAGCAGCTCCAGGGGGTCAGGGATTGCAGAGGAGCTGTTTTTT.

This chain joins TRBV5-5 and TRBJ1-5, with D possibly TRBD1 on 5 matching bases. The CDR3 has 15 residues. Trimming cost V 5 bases and J 0 bases, with 12 bases left between them. Germline V gene data show CDR1 as SGHKS and CDR2 as YYEKEE (reference sequence). The CDR3 sequence: CASRPTASSNQPQHF. The DNA of the CDR3 is TGTGCCAGCAGACCGACAGCGAGTAGCAATCAGCCCCAGCATTTT.

The rearrangement links TRBV19 to TRBJ1-1; D is ambiguous. Trimming took 1 base from V and 7 from J, leaving 10 bases between them. The CDR3 length is 13 residues. Looked up from germline, CDR1 is LNHDA and CDR2 is SQIVND (reference sequence). CDR3 in DNA: TGTGCCAGTAGTATAGCGGGGTACCTTGAAGCTTTCTTT. This codes for CASSIAGYLEAFF.

The V and J genes are TRBV19 and TRBJ2-7, with 8 positions matching TRBD2. Germline V lookup: CDR1 LNHDA, CDR2 SQIVND (reference sequence). The CDR3 consists of 14 residues. V dropped 4 bases and J dropped 4; count of bases not matched to a gene: 6. The CDR3 coding sequence is TGTGCCAGTAGTAAAGCGGGAGCGCAATACGAGCAGTACTTC. Residues: CASSKAGAQYEQYF.

V gene TRBV2 combines with J gene TRBJ1-1, with no clear D. Trimming removed 7 bases at V and 1 base at J, with 4 bases between. CDR3 length equals 11 residues. Germline values: CDR1 SNHLY, CDR2 FYNNEI. CDR3 coding DNA: TGTGCCAGCAAGGAGAACACTGAAGCTTTCTTT. Residues: CASKENTEAFF.

The J gene is TRBJ2-1, the V gene TRBV6-6; 9 positions match TRBD2. Germline V CDR1 and CDR2: MNHNY, SVGAGI (reference sequence). The CDR3 has 15 residues. V shed 6 bases and J 2 bases; nucleotides not matched to a gene: 5. This CDR3 is CASSPIAGAYNEQFF. The CDR3, as DNA: TGTGCCAGCAGCCCTATAGCGGGGGCCTACAATGAGCAGTTCTTC.

The genes are TRBV2 and TRBJ2-2; the match to TRBD1 covers 10 bases. J lost 2 bases, V lost 5 bases, and 5 bases had no gene match. Germline-derived CDR1 and CDR2 are SNHLY and FYNNEI. CDR3 length: 16 amino acids. The CDR3 region is CASSPRDRGNTGELFF. The CDR3 DNA reads TGTGCCAGCAGTCCCCGGGACAGGGGAAACACCGGGGAGCTGTTTTTT.

This clone was counted a few times. The V call is TRBV7-9, the J call TRBJ2-5; 10 nucleotides line up with TRBD2. J lost 4 bases, V lost 3 bases, and 8 bases had no gene match. This CDR3 has 16 residues. CDR1 SEHNR and CDR2 FQNEAQ come from the germline V gene (reference sequence). The CDR3 here is CASSFGLAGASETQYF. The CDR3 bases are TGTGCCAGCAGCTTCGGCCTAGCGGGAGCTTCAGAGACCCAGTACTTC. Together with reference TRBV7-9 and TRBJ2-5, the CDR3 gives the full variable domain: DTGVSQNPRHKITKRGQNVTFRCDPISEHNRLYWYRQTLGQGPEFLTYFQNEAQLEKSRLLSDRFSAERPKGSFSTLEIQRTEQGDSAMYLCASSFGLAGASETQYFGPGTRLLVL.

This clone has a single count. The rearrangement links TRBV7-9 to TRBJ1-1; unclear D gene. Germline V gene sequence: CDR1 SEHNR, CDR2 FQNEAQ (reference sequence). V lost 7 bases, J lost 3 bases, and 12 bases lay in between. The length of the CDR3 is 13 residues. CDR3 sequence: CASKIGVDTEAFF. The CDR3 DNA is TGTGCCAGCAAAATAGGTGTGGACACTGAAGCTTTCTTT.